This T cell receptor beta chain was profiled in a study of CXCR3-negative and CXCR3-positive naive CD8 T cells. Findings of the study overall: Upon cryopreservation, CXCR3 expression partially decreased, and most assays used fresh PBMCs. Similar TRBV-TRBJ usage was seen in naive cells (both CXCR3-negative and CXCR3-positive), but memory cells differed. Sequencing showed both naive subsets with comparably high diversity, and memory CD8+ cells much lower.

The libraries of TRB cDNA were prepared using 5' RACE with UMI labels. Each CDR3 protein gets one entry in TCRdb, which reprocessed the 5' RACE reads and gives no DNA. The table lists about 24,000 distinct CDR3 sequences. In regard to this clonotype: Its matching antigen is unknown.

Looked up from germline, CDR1 is SGDLS and CDR2 is YYNGEE. The CDR3 has 13 residues. The rearrangement uses TRBV9 and TRBJ2-1. The sample comprised naive CXCR3- CD8+ T cells from blood. As to subset: CD45RO-CCR7+CD27+CD95- naive CD8+ T cells lacking CXCR3 (TNR3-). The sequence was collected from a human donor in good health. Some clones in this sample may be carry-over from other donors' samples. CDR3 amino acids: CASSVEGYNEQFF. Complete variable domain (other parts from reference TRBV9 and TRBJ2-1): DSGVTQTPKHLITATGQRVTLRCSPRSGDLSVYWYQQSLDQGLQFLIQYYNGEERAKGNILERFSAQQFPDLHSELNLSSLELGDSALYFCASSVEGYNEQFFGPGTRLTVL.